This T cell receptor beta chain derives from a study of control samples from healthy donors and cancer patients. This CDR3 is 14 amino acids long. J lost 4 bases, V lost 6 bases, and 9 bases had no gene match. CDR1 is SGHDT and CDR2 is YYEEEE in the germline V gene. The assay was immunoSEQ multiplex PCR, and TCRdb's table has in-frame clones only and misses some. This sample yields about 100,000 clones, of which roughly 87% are seen a single time; over 15% belongs to the top ten. This chain uses TRBV5-6 with TRBJ2-7; 8 nucleotides line up with TRBD1. The sample consisted of blood. This receptor was obtained from a woman aged 45-65 years in good health. The DNA of the CDR3 is TGTGCCAGCAACGACAGGGGACGGTCATACGAGCAGTACTTC. Translating it yields CASNDRGRSYEQYF.